This section outlines one T cell receptor beta chain sequence together with its context. The antigen is not known. Repertoires were generated with immunoSEQ multiplex PCR, while TCRdb's copy carries only in-frame clones and drops some. The sample holds some 58,000 clones; 65% to 75% are singletons and the top ten take about 45%. The sample belongs to a study of cytotoxic CD8 clonotypes in ibrutinib-treated CLL. Study conclusions and caveats: Sustained-remission and progressing patients were not sampled at matched times. While tracking circulating CD8+ T-cell counts, baseline clonality exceeded that of age-matched healthy donors.

Trimming at V came to 5 bases and at J to 8 bases, leaving 5 bases not matched to a gene. This CDR3 has 13 amino acids. Germline-derived CDR1 and CDR2 are SNHLY and FYNNEI. The receptor was isolated from a human donor with chronic lymphocytic leukemia. This sample comprised PBMCs, obtained after 12 months of ibrutinib treatment. The rearrangement joins TRBV2 to TRBJ2-5, with 10 nucleotides matching TRBD2. The CDR3 coding sequence is TGTGCCAGCAGTAAAGGGACTAGCGATACCCAGTACTTC. This gives the protein CASSKGTSDTQYF. Together with reference TRBV2 and TRBJ2-5, the CDR3 gives the full variable domain: EPEVTQTPSHQVTQMGQEVILRCVPISNHLYFYWYRQILGQKVEFLVSFYNNEISEKSEIFDDQFSVERPDGSNFTLKIRSTKLEDSAMYFCASSKGTSDTQYFGPGTRLLVL.